The next 29 T cell receptor beta chains were all read from a single sample in a study of T cell changes during pregnancy in multiple sclerosis. The protocol was immunoSEQ multiplex PCR, while the TCRdb copy is restricted to in-frame clones and leaves out a portion. The data show under 95,000 clones, 75% to 95% seen once. This specimen consisted of CD4+ T cells from peripheral blood mononuclear cells, obtained before pregnancy. The receptors stem from a female donor with multiple sclerosis, enrolled in a pregnancy study.

J is TRBJ1-4 and V is TRBV7-7; TRBD1 is a possible D gene (5 bases). The CDR3 sequence is 15 residues long. Germline loops: CDR1 SSHAT, CDR2 FNYEAQ (reference sequence). V shed 1 base and J shed 8 bases, with 14 bases lying between them. The CDR3 coding sequence is TGTGCCAGCAGCTTAGAAATTTACGGGGGAGAAAAACTGTTTTTT. Encoded protein: CASSLEIYGGEKLFF.

The chain couples TRBV4-3 to TRBJ1-2; TRBD1 is a possible D gene (6 bases). This CDR3 has 14 residues. Germline V gene sequence: CDR1 LGHNA, CDR2 YSLEER. Trimming took 0 bases from V and 8 from J, leaving 13 bases between them. CDR3 bases: TGCGCCAGCAGCCAAGACTCAGGGGCTCGGGGCTACACCTTC. It encodes CASSQDSGARGYTF.

The rearrangement joins TRBV7-9 to TRBJ1-1; weak D call: TRBD1 (6 bases). V was clipped by 5 bases and J by 4 bases, with 20 bases between them. CDR3 length: 16 amino acids. The germline V gene encodes CDR1 SEHNR and CDR2 FQNEAQ (reference sequence). CDR3 residues: CASSPSGGGAGTEAFF. CDR3 nucleotides: TGTGCCAGCAGCCCATCGGGGGGGGGCGCGGGCACTGAAGCTTTCTTT.

The chain couples TRBV29-1 to TRBJ1-2; 7 bases agree with TRBD1. CDR1 and CDR2 from the germline V gene are SQVTM and ANQGSEA. Trimming at V came to 6 bases and at J to 7 bases, leaving 8 bases not matched to a gene. The CDR3 contains 12 residues. The CDR3 bases are TGCAGCGTCGGGGACAGCCCCGGTGGCTACACCTTC. Amino acid sequence: CSVGDSPGGYTF.

The V call is TRBV2, the J call TRBJ1-2; possible D gene TRBD1, 5 bases. The V gene lost 3 bases and the J gene lost 4 bases, with 12 bases spanning the gap. The V gene's germline CDR1 is SNHLY and CDR2 FYNNEI. The length of the CDR3 is 14 residues. The CDR3 DNA reads TGTGCCAGCAGTGACAGGGATCGTGGCTATGGCTACACCTTC. It codes for CASSDRDRGYGYTF.

This sequence joins TRBV28 and TRBJ2-7; no definite D call. Germline V gene lookup returns CDR1 MDHEN and CDR2 SYDVKM. V lost 4 bases to trimming and J lost 0 bases, with 4 bases between them. The CDR3 has 12 amino acids. The CDR3 sequence is CASSSFSYEQYF. CDR3 coding DNA: TGTGCCAGCAGTTCTTTCTCCTACGAGCAGTACTTC.

This clone was detected once. V gene TRBV19 combines with J gene TRBJ2-2; 8 bases are shared with TRBD2. Unmatched junction bases numbered 11, after V lost 1 base and J lost 4 bases. Germline V CDR1 and CDR2: LNHDA, SQIVND (reference sequence). The CDR3 has 18 amino acids. CDR3 in amino acids: CASSIAPGLVESTGELFF. In nucleotides, the CDR3 is TGTGCCAGTAGTATAGCTCCGGGACTAGTAGAGTCCACCGGGGAGCTGTTTTTT. Combining the CDR3 with reference TRBV19 and TRBJ2-2 gives the whole variable domain DGGITQSPKYLFRKEGQNVTLSCEQNLNHDAMYWYRQDPGQGLRLIYYSQIVNDFQKGDIAEGYSVSREKKESFPLTVTSAQKNPTAFYLCASSIAPGLVESTGELFFGEGSRLTVL.

This clone was detected only once. The chain couples TRBV27 to TRBJ1-2, with D hard to call. This CDR3 has 14 amino acids. CDR1 is MNHEY and CDR2 is SMNVEV in the germline V gene (reference sequence). The ends were cut back, 6 bases at V and 7 bases at J, with 18 bases in the middle. CDR3 DNA: TGTGCCAGCAGCCGCAACTCCAATCGGAGTGGCTACACCTTC. It is translated as CASSRNSNRSGYTF.

The sample holds one count of this clone. The chain combines TRBV7-2 with TRBJ2-3, with D perhaps matching TRBD1 (6 bases). With 5 bases removed from V and 10 bases from J, the gap between germline ends came to 22 bases. CDR1 and CDR2 from the germline V gene are SGHTA and FQGNSA. The CDR3 loop spans 15 amino acids. This chain's CDR3 is CASSQGRSQLDAQYF. For the CDR3, the DNA is TGTGCCAGCAGCCAGGGGCGTTCTCAGCTGGATGCGCAGTATTTT.

The gene calls are TRBV5-5 and TRBJ1-1, with D unresolved. Germline loops: CDR1 SGHKS, CDR2 YYEKEE (reference sequence). V dropped 0 bases and J dropped 8 bases, with 11 bases sitting between them. CDR3 size: 13 residues. The CDR3 spells CASSLVPPGEAFF. CDR3 DNA sequence: TGTGCCAGCAGCTTGGTCCCCCCGGGAGAAGCTTTCTTT.

The CDR3 protein is CASSIGQGEETQYF. CDR3 sequence (DNA): TGTGCCAGTAGTATCGGCCAGGGGGAAGAGACCCAGTACTTC. The chain carries TRBV19 and TRBJ2-5; 7 bases agree with TRBD1. V dropped 3 bases and J dropped 3; count of bases not matched to a gene: 4. There are 14 residues in the CDR3. The V gene's germline CDR1 is LNHDA and CDR2 SQIVND (reference sequence).

The rearrangement uses TRBV10-3 and TRBJ2-1; 13 bases are a match to TRBD2. Trimming at V came to 1 base and at J to 10 bases, leaving 4 bases not matched to a gene. CDR1 is ENHRY and CDR2 is SYGVKD in the germline V gene. The CDR3 totals 15 residues. The CDR3 protein is CAISELGTSGKEQFF. CDR3 DNA sequence: TGTGCCATCAGTGAGTTAGGGACTAGCGGGAAGGAGCAGTTCTTC.

V is TRBV29-1 and J is TRBJ2-1; TRBD2 aligns across 8 bases. V trimming: 6 bases; J trimming: 5 bases; junction bases outside the gene matches: 9. CDR3 length: 14 residues. Germline CDR1 is SQVTM and CDR2 is ANQGSEA. Written as DNA, the CDR3 is TGCAGCGTGGCCCGCGGACTAGCCGACAATGAGCAGTTCTTC. Its protein is CSVARGLADNEQFF.

The chain recombines TRBV18 with TRBJ1-4; 9 positions agree with TRBD1. In germline, CDR1 is KGHSH, CDR2 LQKENI. There are 16 residues in the CDR3. Trimming took 6 bases from V and 8 from J; bases not matched to a gene: 13. CDR3 DNA: TGTGCCAGCTCCCCTCTTACGGGACAGGGTGGAGAAAAACTGTTTTTT. This sequence encodes CASSPLTGQGGEKLFF.

The chain links TRBV5-1 to TRBJ2-7, with 9 bases aligning to TRBD1. Germline V gene lookup returns CDR1 SGHRS and CDR2 YFSETQ. Trimming at V came to 0 bases and at J to 2 bases, leaving 3 bases not matched to a gene. CDR3 length: 15 residues. CDR3 amino acids: CASSLGGQGAYEQYF. CDR3 coding DNA: TGCGCCAGCAGCTTGGGGGGACAGGGTGCCTACGAGCAGTACTTC.

This rearrangement joins TRBV7-8 to TRBJ2-7; D not resolved. The V end lost 4 bases, the J end lost 3 bases, and 13 bases lay between the germline ends. The CDR3 runs to 14 residues. The germline CDR1 and CDR2 sequences are SGHVS and FQNEAQ. CDR3 loop: CASSSQRLGYEQYF. The CDR3 nucleotides are TGTGCCAGCAGCTCCCAGCGCCTGGGCTACGAGCAGTACTTC.

The rearrangement uses TRBV18 and TRBJ1-3; D unclear. The V and J ends lost 1 base and 7 bases respectively, with 14 bases between them. This CDR3 has 15 amino acids. The germline V gene encodes CDR1 KGHSH and CDR2 LQKENI. In nucleotides, the CDR3 is TGTGCCAGCTCACCACGGAGACCAGACCTGAACACCATATATTTT. Protein: CASSPRRPDLNTIYF.

This clone occurred once. Other DNA sequences in the sample encode the same CDR3. The chain is built from TRBV2 and TRBJ2-2; the D gene is possibly TRBD1 (6 bases). The CDR3 runs 14 residues. In germline, CDR1 is SNHLY, CDR2 FYNNEI. V gave up 1 base and J gave up 7 bases, with 10 bases separating them. The DNA for the CDR3 is TGTGCCAGCAGTGAAGTCAGGGGAATCGGGGAGCTGTTTTTT. Its protein product is CASSEVRGIGELFF. Full variable domain (missing parts from reference TRBV2 and TRBJ2-2): EPEVTQTPSHQVTQMGQEVILRCVPISNHLYFYWYRQILGQKVEFLVSFYNNEISEKSEIFDDQFSVERPDGSNFTLKIRSTKLEDSAMYFCASSEVRGIGELFFGEGSRLTVL.

As to this clone: A read error may account for a junction end that differs from germline. The chain joins TRBV5-5 to TRBJ1-5; possibly TRBD1 for D (5 bases). The germline CDR1 and CDR2 sequences are SGHKS and YYEKEE (reference sequence). There are 13 residues in the CDR3. The CDR3 coding sequence is TGTGCCAGCAGCTCGGACATAAATCGGCCCCAGCATTTT. Amino acids: CASSSDINRPQHF.

Note on this clone: The same CDR3 arises from other DNA sequences in this sample as well. This chain links TRBV5-1 with TRBJ1-5; D is unclear. The V gene lost 0 bases and the J gene lost 0 bases, with 7 bases spanning the gap. The CDR3 runs 15 residues. Germline CDR1 and CDR2: SGHRS and YFSETQ. The CDR3 spells CASSLGGDSNQPQHF. In nucleotides, the CDR3 is TGCGCCAGCAGCTTGGGGGGAGATAGCAATCAGCCCCAGCATTTT.

The V call is TRBV19, the J call TRBJ2-5, with D possibly being TRBD1 (6 bases). The CDR3 consists of 13 residues. Per germline, CDR1 LNHDA and CDR2 SQIVND (reference sequence). V shed 7 bases and J shed 5 bases, with 14 bases lying between them. In nucleotides, the CDR3 is TGTGCCAGTAACCAAGGGGGATCGGAGACCCAGTACTTC. Translation gives CASNQGGSETQYF.

The chain employs TRBV28 and TRBJ2-4; 10 bases agree with TRBD2. With V trimmed by 6 bases and J by 10 bases, 15 bases remained unmatched. The CDR3 totals 16 residues. CDR1 and CDR2 (germline): MDHEN, SYDVKM. CDR3 nucleotides: TGTGCCAGCAGCCAGCATATACTAGCGGGGCCGGGAATTCAGTACTTC. This encodes CASSQHILAGPGIQYF.

This clone appeared a single time. The chain uses TRBV9 and TRBJ2-5; D unclear. Looked up from germline, CDR1 is SGDLS and CDR2 is YYNGEE. V dropped 4 bases and J dropped 0 bases, with 16 bases sitting between them. This CDR3 is 16 amino acids long. The CDR3 here is CASSPLFVLDQETQYF. As DNA, the CDR3 is TGTGCCAGCAGCCCTCTGTTCGTCTTAGACCAAGAGACCCAGTACTTC.

This chain uses TRBV11-2 with TRBJ2-5, with a weak D call TRBD2 (5 bases). Trimming took off 1 base at V and 2 bases at J, with 8 bases between the two ends. The CDR3 sequence is 14 residues long. Germline-derived CDR1 and CDR2 are SGHAT and FQNNGV. CDR3 region: CASSLGGSQETQYF. CDR3 sequence (DNA): TGTGCCAGCAGCTTAGGAGGGTCTCAAGAGACCCAGTACTTC.

Only one count was recorded for this clone. The chain is built from TRBV9 and TRBJ1-3, with 7 bases lining up with TRBD1. V lost 0 bases, J lost 4 bases, and 7 bases stayed unmatched. This CDR3 is built from 16 residues. In germline, CDR1 is SGDLS, CDR2 YYNGEE. The CDR3 is CASSVGRPGGGNTIYF. CDR3 DNA sequence: TGTGCCAGCAGCGTAGGTCGGCCAGGGGGAGGAAACACCATATATTTT.

This chain links TRBV15 with TRBJ1-2, with D tentatively TRBD1 (6 bases). The ends were cut back, 6 bases at V and 1 base at J, with 9 bases in the middle. Germline assignment: CDR1 LNHNV and CDR2 YYDKDF (reference sequence). The CDR3 is 13 residues long. The CDR3 here is CATRLDSNYGYTF. The CDR3 nucleotides read TGTGCCACCAGGTTGGACAGTAACTATGGCTACACCTTC. The full variable domain, its missing parts supplied by reference TRBV15 and TRBJ1-2, is DAMVIQNPRYQVTQFGKPVTLSCSQTLNHNVMYWYQQKSSQAPKLLFHYYDKDFNNEADTPDNFQSRRPNTSFCFLDIRSPGLGDTAMYLCATRLDSNYGYTFGSGTRLTVV.

The rearrangement joins TRBV18 to TRBJ2-5, with a possible D match to TRBD2 (5 bases). The CDR3 runs to 15 residues. Trimming pared 8 bases from V and 0 bases from J, leaving 16 bases between. CDR1 is KGHSH and CDR2 is LQKENI in the germline V gene. The CDR3 nucleotides read TGTGCCAGCCGAGGGAGAGGCGGGTACCAAGAGACCCAGTACTTC. Translation: CASRGRGGYQETQYF.

CDR3 protein: CASSVNPLQIGGETQYF. CDR3 sequence (DNA): TGTGCCAGCAGCGTTAATCCCTTACAGATTGGGGGGGAGACCCAGTACTTC. This chain uses TRBV9 with TRBJ2-5; possible D gene TRBD2, 6 bases. From germline, CDR1 is SGDLS and CDR2 YYNGEE. The CDR3 is 17 residues long. V lost 2 bases and J lost 5, with 22 bases in between.

J is TRBJ2-5 and V is TRBV6-5; 8 positions match TRBD1. The J call may not be correct, given that the DNA end is closer to TRBJ2-7. Germline V gene data show CDR1 as MNHEY and CDR2 as SVGAGI. The CDR3 is 15 residues long. CDR3: CASSYSGQGTYEQYF. The CDR3 DNA reads TGTGCCAGCAGTTACTCAGGACAGGGAACCTACGAGCAGTACTTC.